This entry features one TCR beta chain sequence. Its recognized antigen is unknown. No per-base quality is available; no much larger clone lies one base away. The treatment or condition label, read with the paper, signifies: in vitro stimulation with specific CMV peptide epitopes to enrich CMV-specific T cells. The data belong to a study of T cell repertoires in cytomegalovirus infection (dated by TCRdb to the late 2010s). For the wider study: Peptide stimulations targeted recently identified HLA-C-restricted CMV epitopes, whose presentation resists viral immunomodulation, together with well-studied HLA-B-restricted epitopes. Donor HLA type was relevant to the analysis, as public TCR beta signatures indicated carriage of CMV infection together with the matching HLA type.

The investigation overall reported the following: The ex vivo response was dominated by HLA-C-restricted CMV-specific TCR beta clonotypes, which also provided the single most frequent clonotype in two of eight donors. Cumulative frequency of public TCR beta family members discriminated carriers of CMV infection plus the relevant HLA type in this cohort and an independent roughly 340-donor cohort.

The CDR3 contains 14 residues, cysteine and phenylalanine counted. The only DNA kept is the CDR3, 42 bases in frame from the first base. Looking up the germline V gene (reference sequence) yields CDR1 MNHNY and CDR2 SVGAGI. Relative to germline, V is 5 bases shorter and J is 3 bases shorter, with 13 bases between their ends. Data came from an Illumina HiSeq 1500. The raw public reads went through TCRdb reprocessing: fastp at Q25, MiXCR clone calling, in-frame beta chains kept. Each CDR3 protein gets just one entry, which takes the most common genes and DNA from the rows behind it. A total of around 500,000 distinct CDR3 sequences appear in this sample, under 45% of them only once. Together, the top ten hold around 45% of the sample.

Material: cultured PBMCs, obtained from culture after CMV antigen stimulation. The sequence came from a human donor in good health (CMV status not recorded). Some clones in this sample may be carry-over from other donors' samples. The sequence links TRBV6-6 to TRBJ2-5; TRBD1 is possibly the D segment (6 matching bases). DNA sequence: TGTGCCAGCAGTCCCTCCGGGACAAAAGAGACCCAGTACTTC. Its translation is CASSPSGTKETQYF.